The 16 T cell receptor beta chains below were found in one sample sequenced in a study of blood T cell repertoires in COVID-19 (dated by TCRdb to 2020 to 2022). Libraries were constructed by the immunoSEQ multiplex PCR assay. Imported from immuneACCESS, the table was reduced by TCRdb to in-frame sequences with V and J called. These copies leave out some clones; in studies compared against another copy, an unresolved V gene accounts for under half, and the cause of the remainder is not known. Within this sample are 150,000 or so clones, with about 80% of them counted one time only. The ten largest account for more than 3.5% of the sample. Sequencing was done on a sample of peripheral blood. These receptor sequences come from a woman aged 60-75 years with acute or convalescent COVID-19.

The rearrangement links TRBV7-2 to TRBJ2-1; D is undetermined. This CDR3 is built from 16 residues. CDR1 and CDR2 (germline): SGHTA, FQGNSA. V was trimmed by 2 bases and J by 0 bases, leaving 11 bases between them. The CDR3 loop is CASSLQAQSSYNEQFF. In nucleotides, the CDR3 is TGTGCCAGCAGCTTACAGGCCCAGAGCTCCTACAATGAGCAGTTCTTC.

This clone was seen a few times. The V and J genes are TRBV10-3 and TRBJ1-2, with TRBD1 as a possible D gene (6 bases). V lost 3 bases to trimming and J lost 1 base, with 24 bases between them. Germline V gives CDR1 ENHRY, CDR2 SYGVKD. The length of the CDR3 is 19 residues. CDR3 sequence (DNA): TGTGCCATCAGTGACCCCGAGGGGGTGGACAGCCTAGTTAACTATGGCTACACCTTC. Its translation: CAISDPEGVDSLVNYGYTF.

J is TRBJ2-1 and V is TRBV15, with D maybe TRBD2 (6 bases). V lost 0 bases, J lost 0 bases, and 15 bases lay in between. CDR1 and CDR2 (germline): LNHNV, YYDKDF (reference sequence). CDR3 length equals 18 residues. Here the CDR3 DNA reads TGTGCCACCAGCAGAGATTTATTTGCGGGGAGCTCCTACAATGAGCAGTTCTTC. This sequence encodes CATSRDLFAGSSYNEQFF.

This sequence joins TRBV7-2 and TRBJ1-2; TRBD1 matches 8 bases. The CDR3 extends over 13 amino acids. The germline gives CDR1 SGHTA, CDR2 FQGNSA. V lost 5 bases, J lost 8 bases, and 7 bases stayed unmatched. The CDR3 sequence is CASSSDRGRGYTF. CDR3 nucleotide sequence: TGTGCCAGCAGCAGTGACAGGGGACGGGGCTACACCTTC.

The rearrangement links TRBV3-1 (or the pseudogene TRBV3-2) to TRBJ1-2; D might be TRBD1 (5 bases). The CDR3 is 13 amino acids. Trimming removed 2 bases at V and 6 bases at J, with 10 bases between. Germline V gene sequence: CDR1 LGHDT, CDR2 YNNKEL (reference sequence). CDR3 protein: CASSQNDRNGYTF. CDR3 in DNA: TGTGCCAGCAGCCAAAACGACAGAAATGGCTACACCTTC.

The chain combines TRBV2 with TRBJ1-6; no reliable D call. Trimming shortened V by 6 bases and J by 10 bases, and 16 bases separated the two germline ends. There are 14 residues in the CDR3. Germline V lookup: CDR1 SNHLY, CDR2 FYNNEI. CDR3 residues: CASRLDSVGSPLHF. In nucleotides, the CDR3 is TGTGCCAGCAGATTAGACTCGGTCGGGTCACCCCTCCACTTT.

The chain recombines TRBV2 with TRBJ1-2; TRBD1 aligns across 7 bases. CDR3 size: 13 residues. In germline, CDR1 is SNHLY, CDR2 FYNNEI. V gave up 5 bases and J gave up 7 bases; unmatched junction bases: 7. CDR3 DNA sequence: TGTGCCAGCAGTCGCGACAGGGACGGTGGCTACACCTTC. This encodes CASSRDRDGGYTF.

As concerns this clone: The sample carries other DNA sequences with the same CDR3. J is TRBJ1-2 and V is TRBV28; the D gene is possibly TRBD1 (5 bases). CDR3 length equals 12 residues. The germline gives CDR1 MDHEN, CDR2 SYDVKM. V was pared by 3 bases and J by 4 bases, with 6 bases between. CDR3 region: CASSFGGYGYTF. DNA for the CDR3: TGTGCCAGCAGTTTCGGGGGCTATGGCTACACCTTC.

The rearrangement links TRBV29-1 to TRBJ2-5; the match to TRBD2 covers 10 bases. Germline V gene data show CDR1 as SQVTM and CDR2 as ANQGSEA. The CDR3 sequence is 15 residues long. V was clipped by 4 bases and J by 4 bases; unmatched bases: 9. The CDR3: CSVGSSSGSRETQYF. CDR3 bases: TGCAGCGTTGGTTCTTCTAGCGGGAGCCGAGAGACCCAGTACTTC.

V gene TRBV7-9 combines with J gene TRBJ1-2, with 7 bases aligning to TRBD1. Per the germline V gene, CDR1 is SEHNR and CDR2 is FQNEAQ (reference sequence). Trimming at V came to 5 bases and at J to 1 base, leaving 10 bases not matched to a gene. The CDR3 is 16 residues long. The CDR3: CASSHHQGGGNYGYTF. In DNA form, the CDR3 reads TGTGCCAGCAGCCACCACCAAGGGGGCGGTAACTATGGCTACACCTTC. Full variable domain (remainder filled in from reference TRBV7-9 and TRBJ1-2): DTGVSQNPRHKITKRGQNVTFRCDPISEHNRLYWYRQTLGQGPEFLTYFQNEAQLEKSRLLSDRFSAERPKGSFSTLEIQRTEQGDSAMYLCASSHHQGGGNYGYTFGSGTRLTVV.

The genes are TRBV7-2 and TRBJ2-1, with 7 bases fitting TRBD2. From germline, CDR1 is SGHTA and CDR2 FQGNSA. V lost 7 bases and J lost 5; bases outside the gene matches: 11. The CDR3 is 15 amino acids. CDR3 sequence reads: CASTSSGAGNNEQFF. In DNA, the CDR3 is TGTGCCAGCACCTCAAGTGGAGCGGGAAACAATGAGCAGTTCTTC.

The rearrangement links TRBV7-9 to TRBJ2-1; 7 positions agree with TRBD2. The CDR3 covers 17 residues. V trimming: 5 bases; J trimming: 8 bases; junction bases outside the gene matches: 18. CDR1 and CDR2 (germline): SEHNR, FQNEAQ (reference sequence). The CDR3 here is CASSPSQGGLASDEQFF. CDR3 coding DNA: TGTGCCAGCAGCCCGTCGCAGGGAGGGCTTGCTTCGGATGAGCAGTTCTTC.

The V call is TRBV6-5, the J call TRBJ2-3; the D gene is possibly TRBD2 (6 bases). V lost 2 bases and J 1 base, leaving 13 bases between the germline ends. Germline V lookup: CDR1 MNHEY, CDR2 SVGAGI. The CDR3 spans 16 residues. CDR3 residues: CASSYQASDRTDTQYF. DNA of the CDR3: TGTGCCAGCAGTTACCAGGCTAGCGACCGCACAGATACGCAGTATTTT.

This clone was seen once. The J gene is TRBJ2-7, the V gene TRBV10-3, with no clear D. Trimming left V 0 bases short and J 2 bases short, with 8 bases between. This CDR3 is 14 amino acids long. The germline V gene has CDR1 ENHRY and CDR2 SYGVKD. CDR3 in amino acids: CAISESLRTYEQYF. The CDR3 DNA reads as TGTGCCATCAGTGAGTCCTTGAGGACCTACGAGCAGTACTTC.

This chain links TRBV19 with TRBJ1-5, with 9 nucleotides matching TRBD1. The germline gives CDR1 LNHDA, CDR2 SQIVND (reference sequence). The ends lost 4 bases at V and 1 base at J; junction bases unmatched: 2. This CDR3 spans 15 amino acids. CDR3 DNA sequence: TGTGCCAGTAGTAGGGACAGGGCCAGCAATCAGCCCCAGCATTTT. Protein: CASSRDRASNQPQHF.

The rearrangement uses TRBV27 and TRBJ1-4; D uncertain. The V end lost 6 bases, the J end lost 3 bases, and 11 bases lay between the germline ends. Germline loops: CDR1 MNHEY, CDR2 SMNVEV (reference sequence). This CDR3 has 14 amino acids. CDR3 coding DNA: TGTGCCAGCAGCCCTGAGACTGCTAATGAAAAACTGTTTTTT. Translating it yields CASSPETANEKLFF.